This record concerns one T cell receptor (beta chain) sequence. The antigen is unknown. The sample belongs to a study of T-cell memory formation after mild COVID-19. Looked up from germline, CDR1 is SGHVS and CDR2 is FQNEAQ. Trimming at V came to 5 bases and at J to 7 bases, leaving 16 bases not matched to a gene. There are 16 residues in the CDR3. Study conclusions and caveats: The study detected some responding clones in pre-infection memory, suggesting cross-reactive memory joined.

TCRdb re-analysed the 5' RACE reads in MiXCR, keeping a single row per CDR3 protein. The sample contains roughly 120,000 distinct CDR3 sequences, 16% of which appear only once. The chain uses TRBV7-8 and TRBJ2-7, with TRBD1 matching over 8 bases. Sequenced material: PBMCs or a T cell subset sorted from them (not recorded which). This TCR derives from an adult woman who had mild COVID-19 (a few samples of this study predate the infection). Cell type and time point are not known. CDR3 in DNA: TGTGCCAGCAGCGTCCACGACAGGGGAAGCCTAGGGGAGCAGTACTTC. This translates into CASSVHDRGSLGEQYF. The complete variable domain, with remaining parts taken from reference TRBV7-8 and TRBJ2-7, reads GAGVSQSPRYKVAKRGQDVALRCDPISGHVSLFWYQQALGQGPEFLTYFQNEAQLDKSGLPSDRFFAERPEGSVSTLKIQRTQQEDSAVYLCASSVHDRGSLGEQYFGPGTRLTVT.